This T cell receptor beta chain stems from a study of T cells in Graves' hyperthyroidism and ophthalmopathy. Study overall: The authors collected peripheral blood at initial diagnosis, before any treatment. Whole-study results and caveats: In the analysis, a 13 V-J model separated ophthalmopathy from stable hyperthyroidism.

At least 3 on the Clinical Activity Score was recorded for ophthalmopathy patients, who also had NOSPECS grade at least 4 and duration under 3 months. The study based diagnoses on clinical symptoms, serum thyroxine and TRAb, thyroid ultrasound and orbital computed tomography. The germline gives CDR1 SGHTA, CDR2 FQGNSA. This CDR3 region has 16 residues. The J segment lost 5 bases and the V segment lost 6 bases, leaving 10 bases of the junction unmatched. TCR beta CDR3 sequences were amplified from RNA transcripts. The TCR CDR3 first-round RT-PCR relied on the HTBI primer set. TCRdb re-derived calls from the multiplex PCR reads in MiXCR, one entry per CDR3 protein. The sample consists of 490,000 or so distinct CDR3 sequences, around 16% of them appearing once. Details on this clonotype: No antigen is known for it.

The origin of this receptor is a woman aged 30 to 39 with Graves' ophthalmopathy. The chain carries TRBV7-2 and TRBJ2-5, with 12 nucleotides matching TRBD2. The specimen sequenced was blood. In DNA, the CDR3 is TGTGCCAGCAGGTCGGGACTAGCGGGCTCATGGGAGACCCAGTACTTC. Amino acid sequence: CASRSGLAGSWETQYF. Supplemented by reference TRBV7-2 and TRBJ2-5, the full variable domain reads GAGVSQSPSNKVTEKGKDVELRCDPISGHTALYWYRQSLGQGLEFLIYFQGNSAPDKSGLPSDRFSAERTGGSVSTLTIQRTQQEDSAVYLCASRSGLAGSWETQYFGPGTRLLVL.